This T cell receptor (beta chain) originates from a study of shared clonotypes between healthy human individuals. On the study more broadly: Donor ages ranged 18 to 49 years: a couple of women, a few men.

Points on this clone: Antigen specificity is unknown.

Study results and limitations: Compared with clonotypes that all four donors shared, non-shared clonotypes had lower generation probabilities. Clonotype sharing among the donors was expected to vary with sequencing depth.

How the authors handled the data: Junction-only immunoSEQ sequences carried no quality scores, so filtering differed. Sequencing used immunoSEQ multiplex PCR; TCRdb keeps in-frame clones, though not all of them. V, J and clone size derive from that table, while D and trimming were established from the DNA sequence. The data hold roughly 530,000 clones, with about 96% observed a single time. V gave up 10 bases and J gave up 5 bases, with 11 bases separating them. This CDR3 is built from 11 residues. Germline CDR1 and CDR2: MNHEY and SVGAGI. The TCR comes from a woman younger than 45 in good health. The chain has TRBV6-5 and TRBJ1-2; D not certain. Sequencing input: naive CD4+ T cells sorted from blood. Subset in this sample: CD45RA+ positively selected. CDR3 nucleotides: TGTGCCACGTGGCGGATTTATGGCTACACCTTC. Residues: CATWRIYGYTF.